The 10 T cell receptor beta chains below come from one sample, sequenced in a study of T cell clones after liver transplantation. The assay was immunoSEQ multiplex PCR, and TCRdb's table has in-frame clones only and misses some. The top ten clones hold about 8.5% of a sample with 40,000 to 65,000 clones, 65% to 85% of them seen once. Sample: CD4+ T cells from blood, taken before liver transplant. The source is a human donor who received a liver transplant.

This chain joins TRBV5-1 and TRBJ2-1; the D call may be TRBD1 or TRBD2 (5 bases each). Germline CDR1 and CDR2: SGHRS and YFSETQ. Trimming removed 3 bases from V and 0 bases from J, with 10 bases in between. This CDR3 comprises 15 residues. The DNA for the CDR3 is TGCGCCAGCAGCTCCAGGGAGAGCTCCTACAATGAGCAGTTCTTC. Protein: CASSSRESSYNEQFF.

This sequence joins TRBV7-9 and TRBJ1-6; no clear D gene. Per the germline V gene, CDR1 is SEHNR and CDR2 is FQNEAQ (reference sequence). The length of the CDR3 is 14 residues. Trimming shortened V by 8 bases and J by 7 bases, and 15 bases separated the two germline ends. Here the CDR3 DNA reads TGTGCCAGCCGAGCGGCAACGGGGAATTCACCCCTCCACTTT. This gives the protein CASRAATGNSPLHF.

V gene TRBV7-2 combines with J gene TRBJ2-2, with 8 bases fitting TRBD1. The J segment lost 6 bases and the V segment lost 5 bases, leaving 8 bases of the junction unmatched. CDR1 is SGHTA and CDR2 is FQGNSA in the germline V gene. This CDR3 is 15 amino acids long. The CDR3 loop is CASSVGQGWSGELFF. Here the CDR3 DNA reads TGTGCCAGCAGCGTCGGACAGGGATGGTCCGGGGAGCTGTTTTTT. The entire variable domain, with the rest obtained from reference TRBV7-2 and TRBJ2-2, is as follows: GAGVSQSPSNKVTEKGKDVELRCDPISGHTALYWYRQSLGQGLEFLIYFQGNSAPDKSGLPSDRFSAERTGGSVSTLTIQRTQQEDSAVYLCASSVGQGWSGELFFGEGSRLTVL.

The chain has TRBV4-1 and TRBJ1-1; 11 nucleotides line up with TRBD1. The CDR3 runs 17 residues. V lost 1 base and J lost 2; bases outside the gene matches: 6. Per the germline V gene, CDR1 is MGHRA and CDR2 is YSYEKL. In nucleotides, the CDR3 is TGCGCCAGCAGCCAAGCCCCGGGACAGGGGGGAAACACTGAAGCTTTCTTT. Translation gives CASSQAPGQGGNTEAFF.

This chain uses TRBV6-4 with TRBJ1-5; no clear D gene. The germline V and J ends were trimmed by 5 bases and 2 bases, with 13 bases remaining between them. CDR1 is MRHNA, CDR2 SNTAGT, per germline. The CDR3 loop spans 15 amino acids. CDR3 residues: CASSFRDLGNQPQHF. In nucleotides, the CDR3 is TGTGCCAGCAGTTTTCGGGATCTGGGCAATCAGCCCCAGCATTTT.

V and J are TRBV7-3 and TRBJ1-2, with D perhaps matching TRBD1 (5 bases). This CDR3 contains 15 residues. Germline CDR1 is SGHTA and CDR2 is FQGTGA. V lost 4 bases to trimming and J lost 3 bases, with 15 bases between them. The CDR3 spells CASSSWTLRDYGYTF. The DNA for the CDR3 is TGTGCCAGCAGCTCCTGGACACTGAGGGACTATGGCTACACCTTC. The variable domain in full, completed from reference TRBV7-3 and TRBJ1-2, reads GAGVSQTPSNKVTEKGKYVELRCDPISGHTALYWYRQSLGQGPEFLIYFQGTGAADDSGLPNDRFFAVRPEGSVSTLKIQRTERGDSAVYLCASSSWTLRDYGYTFGSGTRLTVV.

In its sample, this clone was seen once. This rearrangement joins TRBV28 to TRBJ2-2; D is unresolved. Trimming pared 5 bases from V and 0 bases from J, leaving 4 bases between. Germline V CDR1 and CDR2: MDHEN, SYDVKM. The CDR3 consists of 13 residues. CDR3 coding DNA: TGTGCCAGCAGTGCACCGAACACCGGGGAGCTGTTTTTT. Translation: CASSAPNTGELFF.

This chain links TRBV11-3 with TRBJ2-1; 9 bases are shared with TRBD1. The CDR3 is made up of 13 amino acids. The J segment lost 7 bases and the V segment lost 4 bases, leaving 2 bases of the junction unmatched. The germline gives CDR1 SGHNT, CDR2 YENEEA. The CDR3, as DNA: TGTGCCAGCAGCTGGGACAGGGAGAATGAGCAGTTCTTC. It encodes CASSWDRENEQFF.

This chain joins TRBV27 and TRBJ1-2; 8 positions match TRBD1. The V and J ends lost 6 bases and 4 bases, in that order; junction bases with no gene match: 7. The CDR3 has 14 amino acids. Germline lookup yields CDR1 MNHEY and CDR2 SMNVEV (reference sequence). The CDR3 reads CASRLTGEFYGYTF. As DNA, the CDR3 is TGTGCCAGCAGATTGACAGGGGAATTCTATGGCTACACCTTC.

This clone is a singleton in its sample. This sequence joins TRBV6-6 and TRBJ2-2; weak D call: TRBD1 (6 bases). The germline gives CDR1 MNHNY, CDR2 SVGAGI (reference sequence). Trimming took 7 bases from V and 7 from J, leaving 19 bases between them. The CDR3 consists of 15 residues. CDR3 sequence reads: CASTPGSGAGGELFF. CDR3 nucleotide sequence: TGTGCCAGCACCCCGGGGTCAGGGGCTGGCGGGGAGCTGTTTTTT.